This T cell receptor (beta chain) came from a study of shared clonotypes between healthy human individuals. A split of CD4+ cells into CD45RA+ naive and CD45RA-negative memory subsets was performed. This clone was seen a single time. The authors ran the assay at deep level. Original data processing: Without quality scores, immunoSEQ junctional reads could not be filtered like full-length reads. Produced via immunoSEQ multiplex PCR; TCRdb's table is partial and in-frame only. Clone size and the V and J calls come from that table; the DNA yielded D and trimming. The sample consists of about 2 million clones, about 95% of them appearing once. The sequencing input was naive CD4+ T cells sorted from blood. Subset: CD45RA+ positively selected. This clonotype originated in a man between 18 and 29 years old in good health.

CDR3 sequence (DNA): TGTGCCAGTGACTGGGGGAAAGCAGGCAATCAGCCCCAGCATTTT. Translating it yields CASDWGKAGNQPQHF. J is TRBJ1-5 and V is TRBV19; D might be TRBD1 (5 bases). This CDR3 is 15 amino acids long. The germline V gene encodes CDR1 LNHDA and CDR2 SQIVND (reference sequence). The V and J ends lost 8 bases and 2 bases respectively, with 16 bases between them.